The rows below give T cell receptor beta chains drawn from one sample of a study of blood T cell repertoires in COVID-19. Clones were sequenced by immunoSEQ multiplex PCR, and TCRdb holds only the in-frame ones, with some missing. This sample has around 320,000 clones, with about 90% found just once. The source material was PBMCs or T cells enriched from blood (not recorded which). The receptors stem from a woman aged 45-59 years who had been exposed to COVID-19. The CDR3 runs from the conserved cysteine through the conserved F or W. Fields, in order: clone size, D gene, V gene, J gene, CDR3 DNA, CDR3 protein. A D gene is named only where the DNA matches it firmly. The listing skips clone size in some rows; elsewhere it reads once, few, many or a size class.

.	.	TRBV18	TRBJ2-2	TGTGCCAGCTCACCAACCGGAGCCAATACGAACACCGGGGAGCTGTTTTTT	CASSPTGANTNTGELFF
.	.	TRBV27	TRBJ1-2	TGTGCCAGTTCGGAGAGGGTCCACTATGGCTACACCTTC	CASSERVHYGYTF
.	TRBD1	TRBV18	TRBJ1-1	TGTGCCAGCTCACGGGACAGAAACACTGAAGCTTTCTTT	CASSRDRNTEAFF
.	TRBD2	TRBV7-2	TRBJ2-7	TGTGCCAGCAGCTTACCGGGAGGGGCTCTGTACGAGCAGTACTTC	CASSLPGGALYEQYF
.	.	TRBV28	TRBJ1-5	TGTGCCAGCAGTTTAGGGGGGTATGGGAGAGGGTATCAGCCCCAGCATTTT	CASSLGGYGRGYQPQHF
.	.	TRBV6-1	TRBJ2-2	TGTGCCAGCAGTGAATGGATGACAGAAAACACCGGGGAGCTGTTTTTT	CASSEWMTENTGELFF
.	.	TRBV6-1	TRBJ1-3	TGTGCCAGCAGTGTAGCCAGGGAACTCACTGGAAACACCATATATTTT	CASSVARELTGNTIYF
.	TRBD2	TRBV4-2	TRBJ2-5	TGTGCCAGCAGTTCGACTAGCGGATCGCTACAAGAGACCCAGTACTTC	CASSSTSGSLQETQYF
.	.	TRBV2	TRBJ2-1	TGTGCCAGCAGAGGGGGGGCAGGGTCAAACAATGAGCAGTTCTTC	CASRGGAGSNNEQFF
.	.	TRBV25-1	TRBJ1-2	TGTGCCAGCTCCGAGGGACTTTATGGCTACACCTTC	CASSEGLYGYTF
.	.	TRBV7-8	TRBJ2-1	TGTGCCAGCAGCTCCCACTACCCGAATGAGTTCTACAATGAGCAGTTCTTC	CASSSHYPNEFYNEQFF
.	.	TRBV9	TRBJ1-1	TGTGCCAGCAGCCTACGGGTCGGAACTGAAGCTTTCTTT	CASSLRVGTEAFF
.	TRBD2	TRBV2	TRBJ2-2	TGTGCCAGCAGGGCAAGCGGGGGGCCGAACACCGGGGAGCTGTTTTTT	CASRASGGPNTGELFF
.	TRBD1	TRBV3-1/TRBV3-2	TRBJ1-1	TGTGCCAGCAGCCGCACAGGGGACACTGAAGCTTTCTTT	CASSRTGDTEAFF
.	.	TRBV9	TRBJ1-3	TGTGCCAGCAGCGTAGCTAGTCAGGGGACTGGAAACACCATATATTTT	CASSVASQGTGNTIYF
.	TRBD2	TRBV10-2	TRBJ2-3	TGCGCCAGCAGCCCTACTAGCGGGGGCACAGATACGCAGTATTTT	CASSPTSGGTDTQYF
.	.	TRBV28	TRBJ1-2	TGTGCCAGCATTCAAGACAGGCGTAACTATGGCTACACCTTC	CASIQDRRNYGYTF
.	TRBD2	TRBV3-1/TRBV3-2	TRBJ2-1	TGTGCCAGCAGCCAAGCGGGGGGGCAGCGTGAGCAGTTCTTC	CASSQAGGQREQFF
.	TRBD2	TRBV5-1	TRBJ2-3	TGCGCCAGCAGCTTGGTCGCTACTAGCGGGTCCGCAGATACGCAGTATTTT	CASSLVATSGSADTQYF
.	TRBD1	TRBV4-2	TRBJ2-7	TGTGCCAGCAGCCACGGGACAGGGGAGAGCTACGAGCAGTACTTC	CASSHGTGESYEQYF
.	TRBD1	TRBV19	TRBJ2-2	TGTGCCAGTAGTACGGTGGACAGGGCCGGGGAGCTGTTTTTT	CASSTVDRAGELFF
.	.	TRBV5-1	TRBJ1-1	TGCGCCAGCAGCCGGGACACTGAAGCTTTCTTT	CASSRDTEAFF
once	.	TRBV7-6	TRBJ1-4	TGTGCCAGCACCGCCTCGGGGTTCGGGGAAAAACTGTTTTTT	CASTASGFGEKLFF
.	TRBD1	TRBV5-4	TRBJ1-1	TGTGCCAGCAGCTTGGGGAGGGGGCCGTACACTGAAGCTTTCTTT	CASSLGRGPYTEAFF
few	TRBD1	TRBV7-9	TRBJ1-5	TGTGCCAGCAGTTGGGACAGGGATGAGCCCCAGCATTTT	CASSWDRDEPQHF
.	.	TRBV2	TRBJ1-6	TGTGCCAGCAGCACAGGGTTTGATTCACCCCTCCACTTT	CASSTGFDSPLHF
.	.	TRBV19	TRBJ2-7	TGTGCCAGTAGTATCAGGGTTCGGCTAGGAGAGCAGTACTTC	CASSIRVRLGEQYF
.	.	TRBV7-8	TRBJ1-2	TGTGCCAGCAGCTTATCCTTATCGGGTGGCTACACCTTC	CASSLSLSGGYTF
.	.	TRBV19	TRBJ2-1	TGTGCCAGTAGTATAATGGCGGCTGGACTTGAGCAGTTCTTC	CASSIMAAGLEQFF